This TCR beta chain was captured in a study of cytomegalovirus exposure and HLA in healthy donors. The overall study: Researchers found that under 90% of about 400 genotyped donors fell within the Caucasian-associated ancestry cluster.

Study conclusions and caveats: With high specificity and sensitivity, the classifier reportedly diagnosed cytomegalovirus status. TRBV6-2, TRBV6-3 and other indistinguishable V segments were excluded.

The germline CDR1 and CDR2 sequences are SGHAT and FQNNGV. With V trimmed by 5 bases and J by 6 bases, 9 bases remained unmatched. The CDR3 loop spans 15 amino acids. About this clone: Its antigen is currently unknown.

The PCR made use of 60 Vbeta and 13 Jbeta primers. Here immunoSEQ multiplex PCR was the method, and the copy in TCRdb shows in-frame clones only, minus some. The table lists approximately 150,000 clones, roughly 70% of them singletons. The chain couples TRBV11-2 to TRBJ1-2, with 10 bases aligning to TRBD1. Sequenced material: PBMCs. The origin of this receptor is a young woman in good health and CMV-seropositive. CDR3 in DNA: TGTGCCAGCAGCCAAACGACAGGGGGCGCGAATGGCTACACCTTC. It translates to CASSQTTGGANGYTF.